One sample yielded the 3 T cell receptor beta chains listed below, sequenced in a study of identical twins. TCRdb recomputed calls from the 5' RACE reads with MiXCR, one row per CDR3 protein. In the table there are 450,000 or so distinct CDR3 sequences, about 14% of which are singletons. These data also formed part of another study, on yellow fever vaccine responses in identical twins.

The sample was CD4+ T cells sorted from blood. Receptor source: a woman younger than 35 in good health.

In this sample, this clonotype turned up once. The chain combines TRBV10-3 with TRBJ2-1; perhaps TRBD1 as D (5 bases). Germline CDR1 ENHRY, CDR2 SYGVKD. Trimming removed 4 bases from V and 12 bases from J, with 16 bases in between. The CDR3 length is 13 residues. CDR3 sequence reads: CAISAQVASGQFF. Written as DNA, the CDR3 is TGTGCCATCAGTGCACAGGTCGCGTCTGGGCAGTTCTTC.

This clonotype occurred a few times. The rearrangement links TRBV10-3 to TRBJ1-1; tentative D call: TRBD1 (6 bases). Trimming shortened V by 1 base and J by 8 bases, and 14 bases separated the two germline ends. This CDR3 has 14 residues. Germline CDR1 and CDR2: ENHRY and SYGVKD. The CDR3 DNA sequence: TGTGCCATCAGTGAGTTCCCTTGGGGGGCAGAAGCTTTCTTT. Amino acid sequence: CAISEFPWGAEAFF.

The gene calls are TRBV20-1 and TRBJ2-7; 7 bases match TRBD2. The CDR3 covers 14 residues. Germline CDR1 reads DFQATT; CDR2 reads SNEGSKA (reference sequence). J was trimmed by 3 bases and V by 0 bases; bases with no gene match: 5. As DNA, the CDR3 is TGCAGTGCTAGAGATGGTCGGGGGGTCTACGAGCAGTACTTC. This encodes CSARDGRGVYEQYF.